This T cell receptor beta chain was retrieved from a study of T cells in Graves' hyperthyroidism and ophthalmopathy. The CDR3 regions of TCR beta were amplified from RNA transcripts. TCR CDR3 regions were first amplified by RT-PCR with HTBI primers. MiXCR was run by TCRdb on the multiplex PCR reads, yielding one entry per CDR3 protein. The data show about 640,000 distinct CDR3 sequences, less than 25% seen once. In this sample, this clonotype turned up many times. CDR3 size: 13 residues. Germline assignment: CDR1 DFQATT and CDR2 SNEGSKA (reference sequence). V shed 0 bases and J shed 0 bases, with 6 bases lying between them.

The sequence was obtained from a man aged 25-40 years with Graves' ophthalmopathy. What was sequenced was blood. V usage is TRBV20-1 and J usage is TRBJ2-7; D remains ambiguous. The CDR3: CSARDLISYEQYF. The DNA of the CDR3 is TGCAGTGCTAGAGATCTAATCTCCTACGAGCAGTACTTC.